Listed below are T cell receptor beta chains from one sample, sequenced in a study of metastatic and nonmetastatic thyroid tumors. TCRdb reanalyzed the PCR reads with MiXCR. This table has about 21,000 clones, 28% appearing once. Sequencing was performed on tumor tissue. These receptors were taken from a male donor with papillary thyroid cancer or a benign thyroid nodule (not recorded which). Some clones in this sample may be carry-over from other donors' samples. The CDR3 runs from the conserved cysteine through the conserved F or W. Fields, in order: D gene, clone size, V gene, J gene, CDR3 DNA, CDR3 protein. A D gene is named only where the DNA matches it firmly. A row's size may be missing; if present it is once, few, many or a size class.

>TRBD2|.|TRBV20-1|TRBJ2-7
TGCAGTGCTAGAGATGCCCTAGCGGGAGGACTCTCCTACGAGCAGTACTTC
CSARDALAGGLSYEQYF
>.|few|TRBV6-1|TRBJ2-7
TGTGCCAGCACCACCGGAGGGGACGAGCAGTACTTC
CASTTGGDEQYF
>.|.|TRBV11-3|TRBJ1-2
TGTGCCAGCAGCGCCACATCCTCTCCTCCTCGGACGTACTTC
CASSATSSPPRTYF
>.|.|TRBV7-2|TRBJ2-7
TGTGCCAGTATGCTAGTGGGGGACGAGCAGTACTTC
CASMLVGDEQYF
>.|.|TRBV5-1|TRBJ2-1
TGCGCCAGCACCCTCCAGGAGGACAATGAGCAGTTCTTC
CASTLQEDNEQFF
>TRBD1|few|TRBV29-1|TRBJ1-5
TGCAGCGTTGGACAGGGAACAGACCAGCCCCAGCATTTT
CSVGQGTDQPQHF
>TRBD1|.|TRBV12-3/TRBV12-4|TRBJ2-7
TGTGCCAGCAGAAGGACAGGGAACACCTACGAGCAGTACTTC
CASRRTGNTYEQYF
>.|few|TRBV6-2/TRBV6-3|TRBJ1-1
TGTGCCAGCAGTTACGGTGGGACTAACACTGAAGCTTTCTTT
CASSYGGTNTEAFF
>.|few|TRBV27|TRBJ2-7
TGTGCCAGCAGTTATACCTCCAGGTACGAGCAGTACTTC
CASSYTSRYEQYF
>.|few|TRBV10-2|TRBJ1-5
TGCGCCATCAGTGAGACCAGTCTGGACCAGCCCCAGCATTTT
CAISETSLDQPQHF
>.|many|TRBV12-3/TRBV12-4|TRBJ2-7
TGTGCCAGCACTCCAGGGGACGAGCAGTACTTC
CASTPGDEQYF
>.|medium-sized|TRBV6-2/TRBV6-3|TRBJ1-4
TGTGCCAGCAGTTACTCGACCGGGACGAATGAAAAACTGTTTTTT
CASSYSTGTNEKLFF
>TRBD1|once|TRBV20-1|TRBJ2-7
TGCAGTGCTAGGGGCCGGACAGGGAGAGCCTACGAGCAGTACTTC
CSARGRTGRAYEQYF
>.|.|TRBV7-2|TRBJ2-7
TGTGCCAGCATCCTTGGGGGTGGCTACGAGCAGTACTTC
CASILGGGYEQYF
>.|many|TRBV3-1|TRBJ1-2
TGTGCCAGCAGCCGAGGCAGCTCTAACTATGGCTACACCTTC
CASSRGSSNYGYTF
>.|many|TRBV20-1|TRBJ2-1
TGCAGTGCTAAAGAGCGGGCCGGGGATGAGCAGTTCTTC
CSAKERAGDEQFF
>.|many|TRBV20-1|TRBJ2-5
TGCAGTGCTAGAGTAACAGGTCGACAGACCCAGTACTTC
CSARVTGRQTQYF
>.|few|TRBV6-1|TRBJ2-2
TGTGCCAGCATTTTAGTGCGGGGAGCCGGGGAGCTGTTTTTT
CASILVRGAGELFF
>.|.|TRBV20-1|TRBJ2-3
TGCAGTGCTAGCTTCCCTAAAGATACGCAGTATTTT
CSASFPKDTQYF
>TRBD2|medium-sized|TRBV6-1|TRBJ2-7
TGTGCCAGCAGTTCAAGTGCGGGAGGGCCCTGGGAGCAGTACTTC
CASSSSAGGPWEQYF
>.|many|TRBV5-4|TRBJ2-5
TGTGCCAGCTCCGGACAGAACCAAGAGACCCAGTACTTC
CASSGQNQETQYF
>.|large|TRBV2|TRBJ1-1
TGTGCCAGCAGGATAACAGGGAGGGAAACTGAAGCTTTCTTT
CASRITGRETEAFF
>.|few|TRBV5-1|TRBJ1-5
TGCGCCAGCAGCTTGTCTGGGCGAAATCAGCCCCAGCATTTT
CASSLSGRNQPQHF
>.|few|TRBV5-1|TRBJ2-3
TGCGCCAGCAGCTCGTCGGGGGGCACAGATACGCAGTATTTT
CASSSSGGTDTQYF
>.|.|TRBV7-3|TRBJ2-1
TGTGCCAGCAGCCCCGGACGTTACAATGAGCAGTTCTTC
CASSPGRYNEQFF
>TRBD1|.|TRBV28|TRBJ2-7
TGTGCCAGCAGTTTTAAGGGGGCCCACTACGAGCAGTACTTC
CASSFKGAHYEQYF
>.|.|TRBV4-1|TRBJ1-4
TGCGCCAGCAGCCACCCCACGGGGGCAAGGGAAAAACTGTTTTTT
CASSHPTGAREKLFF